This TCR beta chain was observed in a study of cytomegalovirus exposure and HLA in healthy donors. Study results and limitations: TCR beta sequences reportedly predicted most subjects' HLA-A and HLA-B alleles accurately. The study dropped some indistinguishable V segments, TRBV6-2 and TRBV6-3 among them.

From germline, CDR1 is SGHRS and CDR2 YFSETQ. The CDR3 contains 14 residues. Deletions cut 4 bases from V and 5 bases from J, with 14 bases between. Worth noting for this clone: No antigen is known for it.

With 60 Vbeta and 13 Jbeta primers, the PCR was carried out. Sequencing used immunoSEQ multiplex PCR; TCRdb keeps in-frame clones, though not all of them. Counted here are over 150,000 clones, around 80% occurring once; the ten biggest clones make up 1.5%. This clonotype was sampled from a girl aged 5 to 17 in good health and CMV-seropositive. The sample was PBMCs. The genes are TRBV5-1 and TRBJ2-3; D not certain. CDR3 residues: CASSLHLEVDTQYF. CDR3 sequence (DNA): TGCGCCAGCAGCCTACACCTAGAGGTAGATACGCAGTATTTT.